One sample yielded the 27 T cell receptor beta chains listed below, sequenced in a study of blood T cell repertoires in COVID-19. Produced via immunoSEQ multiplex PCR; TCRdb's table is partial and in-frame only. Among 16,000 or so clones listed, around 84% were seen once. The sample was peripheral blood. Source of these receptors: a human donor in a cohort sampled during active COVID-19.

CDR3 protein: CASSVRGSYEQYF. The CDR3 DNA sequence: TGTGCCAGTAGCGTAAGGGGTTCCTACGAGCAGTACTTC. The chain uses TRBV19 and TRBJ2-7, with D perhaps TRBD1 (5 bases). CDR1 is LNHDA and CDR2 is SQIVND in the germline V gene (reference sequence). The V end lost 6 bases, the J end lost 1 base, and 10 bases lay between the germline ends. There are 13 residues in the CDR3.

The V gene is TRBV3-1 (or the pseudogene TRBV3-2), the J gene TRBJ2-1; possibly TRBD2 for D (7 bases). The CDR3 runs to 15 residues. Deletions cut 4 bases from V and 8 bases from J, with 18 bases between. The germline gives CDR1 LGHDT, CDR2 YNNKEL (reference sequence). CDR3 residues: CASSLRGGLVYEQFF. The CDR3 DNA follows: TGTGCCAGCAGCCTTCGCGGGGGCCTCGTATATGAGCAGTTCTTC.

DNA for the CDR3: TGTGCCAGCAGTTTAGCCCACTTAGATACGCAGTATTTT. Translation gives CASSLAHLDTQYF. J is TRBJ2-3 and V is TRBV12-3 or TRBV12-4; D remains ambiguous. V dropped 0 bases and J dropped 5 bases, with 6 bases sitting between them. The CDR3 runs 13 residues.

V usage is TRBV19 and J usage is TRBJ1-1; perhaps TRBD1 as D (6 bases). Germline V gene data show CDR1 as LNHDA and CDR2 as SQIVND (reference sequence). There are 14 residues in the CDR3. Between the trimmed V and J ends, which lost 4 bases and 5 bases, there was a span of 14 bases. The CDR3 nucleotides are TGTGCCAGTAGTACATACAGGGAGCGAACTGAAGCTTTCTTT. As protein: CASSTYRERTEAFF. The whole variable domain, remainder taken from reference TRBV19 and TRBJ1-1, is DGGITQSPKYLFRKEGQNVTLSCEQNLNHDAMYWYRQDPGQGLRLIYYSQIVNDFQKGDIAEGYSVSREKKESFPLTVTSAQKNPTAFYLCASSTYRERTEAFFGQGTRLTVV.

The chain is built from TRBV5-1 and TRBJ2-6; TRBD1 agrees at 9 bases. Germline lookup yields CDR1 SGHRS and CDR2 YFSETQ. V shed 4 bases and J 8 bases; nucleotides not matched to a gene: 10. This CDR3 is 16 amino acids long. DNA for the CDR3: TGCGCCAGCAGCCTGCCGGGACAGGGTAGTACCAACGTCCTGACTTTC. This gives the protein CASSLPGQGSTNVLTF.

This chain links TRBV5-1 with TRBJ1-6; TRBD1 is a possible D gene (6 bases). Germline CDR1 is SGHRS and CDR2 is YFSETQ. This CDR3 has 16 amino acids. V was shortened by 0 bases and J by 5 bases, with 12 bases between the two germline ends. Written as DNA, the CDR3 is TGCGCCAGCAGCTTGGAGGTCGAGGGGGATAATTCACCCCTCCACTTT. This sequence encodes CASSLEVEGDNSPLHF.

By its share, this clone is large. The V and J genes are TRBV7-9 and TRBJ2-3, with 11 bases aligning to TRBD2. This CDR3 region has 17 residues. Germline trimming cut 2 bases from V and 0 bases from J; bases unmatched to any gene: 4. The V gene's germline CDR1 is SEHNR and CDR2 FQNEAQ (reference sequence). CDR3 loop: CASSLLAGGGSTDTQYF. CDR3 bases: TGTGCCAGCAGCTTACTAGCGGGGGGAGGTAGCACAGATACGCAGTATTTT. Drawing the rest from reference TRBV7-9 and TRBJ2-3, the complete variable domain is DTGVSQNPRHKITKRGQNVTFRCDPISEHNRLYWYRQTLGQGPEFLTYFQNEAQLEKSRLLSDRFSAERPKGSFSTLEIQRTEQGDSAMYLCASSLLAGGGSTDTQYFGPGTRLTVL.

The genes are TRBV7-2 and TRBJ2-1, with 9 bases matching TRBD1. The germline V gene encodes CDR1 SGHTA and CDR2 FQGNSA. The CDR3 extends over 15 amino acids. The trim removed 5 bases at V and 8 bases at J, leaving 10 bases unmatched. The CDR3 here is CASSPQGQGGDEQFF. In nucleotides, the CDR3 is TGTGCCAGCAGCCCTCAGGGACAGGGAGGGGATGAGCAGTTCTTC.

The CDR3 is CASSLGTPNEQFF. The CDR3 DNA sequence: TGTGCCAGCAGCTTAGGGACACCTAATGAGCAGTTCTTC. The chain joins TRBV7-2 to TRBJ2-1; possible D gene TRBD1, 5 bases. Looked up from germline, CDR1 is SGHTA and CDR2 is FQGNSA. V was shortened by 1 base and J by 7 bases, with 8 bases between the two germline ends. The CDR3 is 13 residues long. Drawing the rest from reference TRBV7-2 and TRBJ2-1, the complete variable domain is GAGVSQSPSNKVTEKGKDVELRCDPISGHTALYWYRQSLGQGLEFLIYFQGNSAPDKSGLPSDRFSAERTGGSVSTLTIQRTQQEDSAVYLCASSLGTPNEQFFGPGTRLTVL.

The chain carries TRBV6-2 or TRBV6-3 and TRBJ1-5; 8 bases fit TRBD1. The CDR3 runs to 16 residues. In germline, CDR1 is MNHEY, CDR2 SVGEGT. V gave up 2 bases and J gave up 5 bases; unmatched junction bases: 8. The CDR3 region is CASSYNLDRGDQPQHF. The DNA for the CDR3 is TGTGCCAGCAGTTACAATTTAGACAGGGGCGATCAGCCCCAGCATTTT.

The table lists this clone with a count of one. J is TRBJ2-1 and V is TRBV9, with 9 bases lining up with TRBD2. Unmatched junction bases numbered 11, after V lost 3 bases and J lost 4 bases. Germline values: CDR1 SGDLS, CDR2 YYNGEE. The CDR3 runs to 17 residues. For the CDR3, the DNA is TGTGCCAGCAGCGCCCCGCGGGGGGGACCCCTATACAATGAGCAGTTCTTC. Amino acid sequence: CASSAPRGGPLYNEQFF. The whole variable domain, filled in from reference TRBV9 and TRBJ2-1, reads DSGVTQTPKHLITATGQRVTLRCSPRSGDLSVYWYQQSLDQGLQFLIQYYNGEERAKGNILERFSAQQFPDLHSELNLSSLELGDSALYFCASSAPRGGPLYNEQFFGPGTRLTVL.

The V gene is TRBV4-1, the J gene TRBJ2-1; D gene uncertain. Trimming pared 3 bases from V and 5 bases from J, leaving 2 bases between. Germline V gene lookup returns CDR1 MGHRA and CDR2 YSYEKL. The length of the CDR3 is 11 residues. For the CDR3, the DNA is TGCGCCAGCAGCCATAACAATGAGCAGTTCTTC. It codes for CASSHNNEQFF.

The chain is built from TRBV5-8 and TRBJ2-7; D possibly corresponds to TRBD1 (5 bases). Germline assignment: CDR1 SGHTS and CDR2 YDEGEE. This CDR3 is 14 amino acids long. The ends were cut back, 0 bases at V and 1 base at J, with 8 bases in the middle. CDR3 nucleotides: TGTGCCAGCAGCTTGGGCAGGGTGTCCTACGAGCAGTACTTC. Translation gives CASSLGRVSYEQYF.

This chain connects TRBV27 to TRBJ1-1; 7 nucleotides line up with TRBD1. The J segment lost 7 bases and the V segment lost 0 bases, leaving 5 bases of the junction unmatched. CDR1 is MNHEY and CDR2 is SMNVEV in the germline V gene (reference sequence). The CDR3 has 14 residues. CDR3: CASSLSAGGSEAFF. CDR3 sequence (DNA): TGTGCCAGCAGTTTATCGGCAGGGGGAAGTGAAGCTTTCTTT.

The chain carries TRBV7-9 and TRBJ1-1; D gene uncertain. Trimming removed 1 base from V and 6 bases from J, with 9 bases in between. The germline CDR1 and CDR2 sequences are SEHNR and FQNEAQ (reference sequence). The CDR3 length is 13 residues. The CDR3 nucleotides are TGTGCCAGCAGCTTAGTGGCCCCCCCTGAAGCTTTCTTT. It encodes CASSLVAPPEAFF. The whole variable domain, filled in from reference TRBV7-9 and TRBJ1-1, reads DTGVSQNPRHKITKRGQNVTFRCDPISEHNRLYWYRQTLGQGPEFLTYFQNEAQLEKSRLLSDRFSAERPKGSFSTLEIQRTEQGDSAMYLCASSLVAPPEAFFGQGTRLTVV.

This clone was counted only a few times. This chain joins TRBV11-2 and TRBJ2-1, with TRBD2 matching over 12 bases. Germline CDR1 SGHAT, CDR2 FQNNGV. The CDR3 is made up of 15 amino acids. After removal of 1 base from V and 6 bases from J, the junction contained 1 base not matched to a gene. Written as DNA, the CDR3 is TGTGCCAGCAGCTTAGCTAGCGGGGGGGCCAATGAGCAGTTCTTC. Protein sequence: CASSLASGGANEQFF. Full variable domain (outside the CDR3, taken from reference TRBV11-2 and TRBJ2-1): EAGVAQSPRYKIIEKRQSVAFWCNPISGHATLYWYQQILGQGPKLLIQFQNNGVVDDSQLPKDRFSAERLKGVDSTLKIQPAKLEDSAVYLCASSLASGGANEQFFGPGTRLTVL.

This chain links TRBV4-1 with TRBJ1-3; D unresolved. The V end was cut by 1 base, the J end by 0 bases, with 4 bases between. The CDR3 runs 14 residues. From germline, CDR1 is MGHRA and CDR2 YSYEKL. The CDR3, as DNA: TGCGCCAGCAGCCAAGGGAGCTCTGGAAACACCATATATTTT. The encoded protein is CASSQGSSGNTIYF.

The chain carries TRBV6-5 and TRBJ1-1, with D tentatively TRBD1 (5 bases). Germline values: CDR1 MNHEY, CDR2 SVGAGI. The CDR3 sequence is 15 residues long. V was trimmed by 5 bases and J by 6 bases, leaving 19 bases between them. CDR3 region: CASSPRGRVGAEAFF. In nucleotides, the CDR3 is TGTGCCAGCAGTCCCCGAGGGAGGGTGGGGGCTGAAGCTTTCTTT.

The chain recombines TRBV5-4 with TRBJ2-6; D may be TRBD1 (6 bases). This CDR3 region has 17 residues. Germline CDR1 and CDR2: SGHNT and YYREEE (reference sequence). Trimming pared 5 bases from V and 0 bases from J, leaving 15 bases between. The CDR3 region has the DNA TGTGCCAGCAGGGACAGCGTTATTCTCTCTGGGGCCAACGTCCTGACTTTC. As protein: CASRDSVILSGANVLTF.

The rearrangement joins TRBV4-3 to TRBJ1-1; TRBD1 agrees at 8 bases. CDR3 size: 16 residues. V was pared by 1 base and J by 8 bases, with 12 bases of the junction left unmatched. Germline assignment: CDR1 LGHNA and CDR2 YSLEER. For the CDR3, the DNA is TGCGCCAGCAGCCAAGTCGGCGGGACAGGAGCCCTAGAAGCTTTCTTT. Its translation: CASSQVGGTGALEAFF.

The V and J genes are TRBV2 and TRBJ2-5; 7 nucleotides match TRBD1. The CDR3 totals 15 residues. CDR1 SNHLY and CDR2 FYNNEI come from the germline V gene. Germline trimming cut 6 bases from V and 4 bases from J; bases unmatched to any gene: 11. The CDR3 loop reads CASSPGQVGGETQYF. Written as DNA, the CDR3 is TGTGCCAGCAGCCCCGGACAGGTTGGAGGAGAGACCCAGTACTTC.

This clone was seen a handful of times. V is TRBV18 and J is TRBJ2-2, with 9 bases identical to TRBD1. Unmatched junction bases numbered 8, after V lost 6 bases and J lost 3 bases. This CDR3 has 16 amino acids. The germline gives CDR1 KGHSH, CDR2 LQKENI. The CDR3: CASSPPGQGYTGELFF. The CDR3 DNA reads as TGTGCCAGCTCTCCCCCTGGACAGGGGTACACCGGGGAGCTGTTTTTT.

The chain links TRBV3-1 (or the pseudogene TRBV3-2) to TRBJ1-2; D perhaps matches TRBD1 (5 bases). The CDR3 runs 14 residues. In germline, CDR1 is LGHDT, CDR2 YNNKEL (reference sequence). V was clipped by 0 bases and J by 7 bases, with 12 bases between them. CDR3 residues: CASSQDQGAGGYTF. CDR3 coding DNA: TGTGCCAGCAGCCAAGATCAAGGGGCTGGTGGCTACACCTTC.

The rearrangement joins TRBV15 to TRBJ1-3; D not resolved. CDR3 length equals 13 residues. Trimming left V 4 bases short and J 6 bases short, with 10 bases between. CDR1 LNHNV and CDR2 YYDKDF come from the germline V gene (reference sequence). The chain's CDR3 is CATSTPQANTIYF. DNA of the CDR3: TGTGCCACCAGCACGCCTCAGGCAAACACCATATATTTT.

For the CDR3, the DNA is TGTGCCAGCAGCCGCCCTGGCACTGGCGCGGGGGGGTATTACAATGAGCAGTTCTTC. Protein: CASSRPGTGAGGYYNEQFF. V usage is TRBV9 and J usage is TRBJ2-1; 9 nucleotides align to TRBD2. The CDR3 spans 19 residues. CDR1 and CDR2 (germline): SGDLS, YYNGEE. V lost 4 bases, J lost 4 bases, and 18 bases stayed unmatched.

J is TRBJ2-2 and V is TRBV18, with D tentatively TRBD1 (6 bases). The CDR3 sequence is 15 residues long. Trimming removed 0 bases from V and 5 bases from J, with 10 bases in between. Germline V lookup: CDR1 KGHSH, CDR2 LQKENI. The CDR3 nucleotides are TGTGCCAGCTCACCACCGGGGGCAGGAACCGGGGAGCTGTTTTTT. Translated: CASSPPGAGTGELFF.

The V and J genes are TRBV19 and TRBJ2-1, with 11 bases aligning to TRBD1. CDR3 length equals 15 residues. Per the germline V gene, CDR1 is LNHDA and CDR2 is SQIVND (reference sequence). V lost 5 bases and J lost 6; bases outside the gene matches: 6. The CDR3 loop is CASSLRDRGFNEQFF. The CDR3 DNA is TGTGCCAGTAGTCTCCGGGACAGGGGGTTCAATGAGCAGTTCTTC. Combining the CDR3 with reference TRBV19 and TRBJ2-1 gives the whole variable domain DGGITQSPKYLFRKEGQNVTLSCEQNLNHDAMYWYRQDPGQGLRLIYYSQIVNDFQKGDIAEGYSVSREKKESFPLTVTSAQKNPTAFYLCASSLRDRGFNEQFFGPGTRLTVL.